Each of the 23 T cell receptor beta chains below was sequenced from the same sample in a study of shared clonotypes between healthy human individuals. Profiling relied on immunoSEQ multiplex PCR, and the TCRdb table lists in-frame clones only, not all of them. The data show 2 million to 2.5 million clones, around 95% seen once. The sequenced material came from naive CD4+ T cells sorted from blood. Documented subset: CD45RA+ positively selected. The receptors come from a man aged 18-30 years in good health.

This sequence joins TRBV2 and TRBJ2-1, with TRBD2 matching 9 bases. Germline-derived CDR1 and CDR2 are SNHLY and FYNNEI. The length of the CDR3 is 15 residues. V was pared by 6 bases and J by 10 bases, with 13 bases of the junction left unmatched. CDR3 loop: CASSPLAGSLREQFF. CDR3 bases: TGTGCCAGCAGCCCCCTAGCGGGGTCCTTACGAGAGCAGTTCTTC.

V is TRBV11-2 and J is TRBJ1-2; 8 positions match TRBD1. This CDR3 is 16 amino acids long. V dropped 4 bases and J dropped 5; count of bases not matched to a gene: 12. Germline values: CDR1 SGHAT, CDR2 FQNNGV. The CDR3 nucleotides are TGTGCCAGCAGCTCCCCCGCGACAGGGGTGGATTATGGCTACACCTTC. Translated, it gives CASSSPATGVDYGYTF.

V usage is TRBV10-2 and J usage is TRBJ1-1; D perhaps matches TRBD1 (5 bases). The CDR3 extends over 13 amino acids. The V end was cut by 7 bases, the J end by 5 bases, with 14 bases between. From germline, CDR1 is WSHSY and CDR2 SAAADI. The CDR3 nucleotides are TGCGCCAGCAAGACAGCCTGGGGAACTGAAGCTTTCTTT. This gives the protein CASKTAWGTEAFF.

The rearrangement uses TRBV5-4 and TRBJ2-1; unclear D gene. The CDR3 spans 11 residues. The V end was cut by 5 bases, the J end by 8 bases, with 8 bases between. In germline, CDR1 is SGHNT, CDR2 YYREEE (reference sequence). CDR3 sequence: CASRNTHEQFF. CDR3 sequence (DNA): TGTGCCAGCAGAAACACCCATGAGCAGTTCTTC.

The count of this clone is one. V and J are TRBV5-1 and TRBJ2-5; 7 bases map to TRBD2. CDR1 SGHRS and CDR2 YFSETQ come from the germline V gene. This CDR3 region has 14 residues. The ends lost 4 bases at V and 5 bases at J; junction bases unmatched: 8. CDR3 in amino acids: CASSRDYQQETQYF. The DNA for the CDR3 is TGCGCCAGCAGCCGGGACTACCAGCAGGAGACCCAGTACTTC. Together with reference TRBV5-1 and TRBJ2-5, the CDR3 gives the full variable domain: KAGVTQTPRYLIKTRGQQVTLSCSPISGHRSVSWYQQTPGQGLQFLFEYFSETQRNKGNFPGRFSGRQFSNSRSEMNVSTLELGDSALYLCASSRDYQQETQYFGPGTRLLVL.

The CDR3 coding sequence is TGCGCCAGCAGCTTGGTGGGGGGAGCTACAGATACGCAGTATTTT. Its protein product is CASSLVGGATDTQYF. The V and J genes are TRBV5-1 and TRBJ2-3, with D perhaps TRBD2 (6 bases). The CDR3 length is 15 residues. Deletions cut 0 bases from V and 3 bases from J, with 11 bases between. The germline V gene has CDR1 SGHRS and CDR2 YFSETQ.

This chain connects TRBV30 to TRBJ1-5; D might be TRBD1 (6 bases). Trimming took 4 bases from V and 2 from J, leaving 18 bases between them. Germline V gene lookup returns CDR1 GTSNPN and CDR2 SVGIG (reference sequence). This CDR3 comprises 16 residues. The CDR3 nucleotides read TGTGCCTGGACTATCGGGGGGGCATGGGGCAATCAGCCCCAGCATTTT. Its protein is CAWTIGGAWGNQPQHF. Together with reference TRBV30 and TRBJ1-5, the CDR3 gives the full variable domain: SQTIHQWPATLVQPVGSPLSLECTVEGTSNPNLYWYRQAAGRGLQLLFYSVGIGQISSEVPQNLSASRPQDRQFILSSKKLLLSDSGFYLCAWTIGGAWGNQPQHFGDGTRLSIL.

This clone has a handful of counts. Other DNA sequences of this sample code for an identical CDR3. The chain has TRBV6-1 and TRBJ1-2, with D possibly being TRBD1 (6 bases). The CDR3 covers 13 residues. Germline assignment: CDR1 MNHNS and CDR2 SASEGT. Trimming pared 4 bases from V and 4 bases from J, leaving 10 bases between. The CDR3 sequence: CASSAGRGYGYTF. Here the CDR3 DNA reads TGTGCCAGCAGTGCGGGCAGGGGCTATGGCTACACCTTC.

The chain is built from TRBV7-9 and TRBJ2-1; tentative D call: TRBD2 (6 bases). V was shortened by 1 base and J by 4 bases, with 17 bases between the two germline ends. The CDR3 consists of 17 residues. Germline-derived CDR1 and CDR2 are SEHNR and FQNEAQ (reference sequence). CDR3 coding DNA: TGTGCCAGCAGCTTAGATCATCGGTTACGGGAGTACAATGAGCAGTTCTTC. This translates into CASSLDHRLREYNEQFF.

The chain recombines TRBV15 with TRBJ2-5; TRBD1 matches 11 bases. Germline V gene lookup returns CDR1 LNHNV and CDR2 YYDKDF (reference sequence). This CDR3 is 17 amino acids long. V was clipped by 1 base and J by 5 bases; unmatched bases: 9. In nucleotides, the CDR3 is TGTGCCACCAGCAGAGTCGGTTTTGGGACAGGGGGGGAGACCCAGTACTTC. Residues: CATSRVGFGTGGETQYF.

CDR3 in DNA: TGTGCCAGCAGCTTTCTGTCAGGGACCTACGAGCAGTACTTC. Translating gives CASSFLSGTYEQYF. This chain uses TRBV5-6 with TRBJ2-7; a weak D match, TRBD1 (5 bases). CDR3 length: 14 residues. CDR1 and CDR2 from the germline V gene are SGHDT and YYEEEE. The ends were cut back, 2 bases at V and 2 bases at J, with 11 bases in the middle. Drawing the rest from reference TRBV5-6 and TRBJ2-7, the complete variable domain is DAGVTQSPTHLIKTRGQQVTLRCSPKSGHDTVSWYQQALGQGPQFIFQYYEEEERQRGNFPDRFSGHQFPNYSSELNVNALLLGDSALYLCASSFLSGTYEQYFGPGTRLTVT.

The gene calls are TRBV7-9 and TRBJ1-2; no definite D call. This CDR3 comprises 13 residues. Germline CDR1 SEHNR, CDR2 FQNEAQ (reference sequence). Trimming left V 4 bases short and J 7 bases short, with 13 bases between. The CDR3 coding sequence is TGTGCCAGCAGCTGGGAAGAAAGTCGTGGCTACACCTTC. This sequence encodes CASSWEESRGYTF.

V and J are TRBV7-2 and TRBJ2-5; TRBD1 aligns across 7 bases. V was pared by 0 bases and J by 5 bases, with 18 bases of the junction left unmatched. This CDR3 has 19 residues. Germline lookup yields CDR1 SGHTA and CDR2 FQGNSA. In DNA form, the CDR3 reads TGTGCCAGCAGCTTAGCTCCCGGGACAGTTGGGACCGTATACGAGACCCAGTACTTC. It is translated as CASSLAPGTVGTVYETQYF.

The V and J genes are TRBV11-3 and TRBJ2-2; D is uncertain. The germline V gene encodes CDR1 SGHNT and CDR2 YENEEA. This CDR3 region has 14 residues. V lost 1 base and J lost 5, with 8 bases in between. In nucleotides, the CDR3 is TGTGCCAGCAGCTTAGGATACGGTACCGGGGAGCTGTTTTTT. Translation: CASSLGYGTGELFF. The full variable domain, in which reference TRBV11-3 and TRBJ2-2 provide the parts outside the CDR3, is EAGVVQSPRYKIIEKKQPVAFWCNPISGHNTLYWYLQNLGQGPELLIRYENEEAVDDSQLPKDRFSAERLKGVDSTLKIQPAELGDSAVYLCASSLGYGTGELFFGEGSRLTVL.

V usage is TRBV7-2 and J usage is TRBJ1-2; D remains ambiguous. The V gene lost 1 base and the J gene lost 6 bases, with 3 bases spanning the gap. Germline-derived CDR1 and CDR2 are SGHTA and FQGNSA. The CDR3 is 11 amino acids. The CDR3 here is CASSLVNGYTF. The CDR3 region has the DNA TGTGCCAGCAGCTTAGTCAATGGCTACACCTTC. Supplemented by reference TRBV7-2 and TRBJ1-2, the full variable domain reads GAGVSQSPSNKVTEKGKDVELRCDPISGHTALYWYRQSLGQGLEFLIYFQGNSAPDKSGLPSDRFSAERTGGSVSTLTIQRTQQEDSAVYLCASSLVNGYTFGSGTRLTVV.

This clone was detected only once. The chain links TRBV10-3 to TRBJ2-7, with D perhaps matching TRBD1 or TRBD2 (5 bases each). The CDR3 has 13 residues. Germline CDR1 is ENHRY and CDR2 is SYGVKD. Deletions cut 3 bases from V and 2 bases from J, with 8 bases between. In DNA, the CDR3 is TGTGCCATCAGTGACGGGGCCCCCTACGAGCAGTACTTC. This gives the protein CAISDGAPYEQYF.

V gene TRBV5-1 combines with J gene TRBJ2-5, with D possibly TRBD1 on 6 matching bases. V dropped 5 bases and J dropped 5 bases, with 16 bases sitting between them. CDR3 length: 14 amino acids. CDR1 is SGHRS, CDR2 YFSETQ, per germline. The CDR3 loop is CASRRAGAGETQYF. The CDR3 DNA reads TGCGCCAGCAGAAGGGCAGGGGCAGGGGAGACCCAGTACTTC. The full variable domain, with the rest looked up from reference TRBV5-1 and TRBJ2-5, is KAGVTQTPRYLIKTRGQQVTLSCSPISGHRSVSWYQQTPGQGLQFLFEYFSETQRNKGNFPGRFSGRQFSNSRSEMNVSTLELGDSALYLCASRRAGAGETQYFGPGTRLLVL.

The V and J genes are TRBV6-5 and TRBJ1-4; D gene unclear. The CDR3 covers 14 residues. Germline V gene lookup returns CDR1 MNHEY and CDR2 SVGAGI. V gave up 7 bases and J gave up 2 bases, with 11 bases separating them. CDR3 sequence reads: CASKAGSTNEKLFF. The DNA of the CDR3 is TGTGCCAGCAAGGCAGGCAGTACTAATGAAAAACTGTTTTTT.

A note on this clone: The same CDR3 is also encoded by other DNA sequences in this sample. The rearrangement uses TRBV11-2 and TRBJ2-7; 7 bases fit TRBD1. V gave up 1 base and J gave up 1 base; unmatched junction bases: 4. CDR3 length: 15 amino acids. The germline V gene has CDR1 SGHAT and CDR2 FQNNGV. The CDR3 DNA is TGTGCCAGCAGCTTAGTCGCAGGGGGATCCTACGAGCAGTACTTC. Amino acid sequence: CASSLVAGGSYEQYF.

The chain uses TRBV7-9 and TRBJ1-6; 10 positions match TRBD1. The CDR3 is 16 residues long. Germline CDR1 reads SEHNR; CDR2 reads FQNEAQ (reference sequence). The trim removed 4 bases at V and 9 bases at J, leaving 9 bases unmatched. CDR3 nucleotides: TGTGCCAGCAGCTCCCGACAGGGGGCTTCTGTTTCACCCCTCCACTTT. It specifies CASSSRQGASVSPLHF. The full variable domain, completed using reference TRBV7-9 and TRBJ1-6, is DTGVSQNPRHKITKRGQNVTFRCDPISEHNRLYWYRQTLGQGPEFLTYFQNEAQLEKSRLLSDRFSAERPKGSFSTLEIQRTEQGDSAMYLCASSSRQGASVSPLHFGNGTRLTVT.

V and J are TRBV2 and TRBJ2-2; 8 bases are a match to TRBD1. J was trimmed by 1 base and V by 10 bases; bases with no gene match: 5. Germline CDR1 is SNHLY and CDR2 is FYNNEI. This CDR3 contains 14 residues. The CDR3 region is CATTGGRNTGELFF. The CDR3 nucleotides are TGTGCCACAACAGGGGGGAGGAACACCGGGGAGCTGTTTTTT.

This sequence joins TRBV5-1 and TRBJ1-3; tentatively, D is TRBD1 (5 bases). Germline V lookup: CDR1 SGHRS, CDR2 YFSETQ. CDR3 size: 16 residues. V was shortened by 1 base and J by 0 bases, with 11 bases between the two germline ends. CDR3 protein: CASSLFAGPSGNTIYF. DNA for the CDR3: TGCGCCAGCAGCTTGTTCGCAGGGCCCTCTGGAAACACCATATATTTT.

This chain joins TRBV6-1 and TRBJ1-3; D gene uncertain. The germline V gene encodes CDR1 MNHNS and CDR2 SASEGT. The CDR3 spans 14 residues. V was cut by 0 bases and J by 4 bases, with 7 bases left in between. Written as DNA, the CDR3 is TGTGCCAGCAGTGAAGCGATACGCGGAAACACCATATATTTT. Translating it yields CASSEAIRGNTIYF.